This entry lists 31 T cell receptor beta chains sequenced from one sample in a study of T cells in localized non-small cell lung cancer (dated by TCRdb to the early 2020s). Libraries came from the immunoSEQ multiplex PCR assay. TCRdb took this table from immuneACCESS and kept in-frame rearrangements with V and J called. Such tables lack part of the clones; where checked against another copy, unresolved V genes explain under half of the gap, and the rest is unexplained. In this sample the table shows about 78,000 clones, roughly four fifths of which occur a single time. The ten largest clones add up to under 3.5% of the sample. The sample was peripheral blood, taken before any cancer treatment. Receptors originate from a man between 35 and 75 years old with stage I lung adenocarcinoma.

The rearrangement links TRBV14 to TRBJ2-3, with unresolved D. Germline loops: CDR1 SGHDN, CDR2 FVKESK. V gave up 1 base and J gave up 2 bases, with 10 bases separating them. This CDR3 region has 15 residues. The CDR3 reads CASSQVGLSTDTQYF. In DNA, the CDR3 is TGTGCCAGCAGCCAAGTCGGTCTGTCCACAGATACGCAGTATTTT.

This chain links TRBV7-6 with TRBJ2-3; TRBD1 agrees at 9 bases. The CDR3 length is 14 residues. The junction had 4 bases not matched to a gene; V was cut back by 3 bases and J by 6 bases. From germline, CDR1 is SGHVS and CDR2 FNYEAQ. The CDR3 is CASSLDRGGDTQYF. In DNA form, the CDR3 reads TGTGCCAGCAGCTTGGACAGGGGCGGCGATACGCAGTATTTT.

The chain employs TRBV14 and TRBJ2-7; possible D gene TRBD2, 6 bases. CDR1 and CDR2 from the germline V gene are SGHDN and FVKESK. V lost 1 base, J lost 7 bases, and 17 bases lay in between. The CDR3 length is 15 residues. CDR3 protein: CASSQAGSLRSEQYF. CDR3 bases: TGTGCCAGCAGCCAAGCCGGGAGTTTGAGGTCGGAGCAGTACTTC. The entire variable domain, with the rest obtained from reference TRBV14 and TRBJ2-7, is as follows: EAGVTQFPSHSVIEKGQTVTLRCDPISGHDNLYWYRRVMGKEIKFLLHFVKESKQDESGMPNNRFLAERTGGTYSTLKVQPAELEDSGVYFCASSQAGSLRSEQYFGPGTRLTVT.

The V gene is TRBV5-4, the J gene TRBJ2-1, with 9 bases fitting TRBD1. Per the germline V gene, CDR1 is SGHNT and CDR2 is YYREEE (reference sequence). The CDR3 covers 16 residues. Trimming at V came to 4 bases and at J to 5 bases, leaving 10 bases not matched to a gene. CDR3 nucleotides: TGTGCCAGCAGCCCCAGACAGGGGGACATCAACAATGAGCAGTTCTTC. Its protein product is CASSPRQGDINNEQFF.

CDR3 residues: CASSRYPGTAKNIQYF. CDR3 bases: TGTGCCAGTAGTCGCTATCCCGGGACAGCCAAAAACATTCAGTACTTC. The chain employs TRBV19 and TRBJ2-4; the D call may be TRBD1 or TRBD2 (5 bases each). The V end was cut by 5 bases, the J end by 0 bases, with 14 bases between. Germline CDR1 is LNHDA and CDR2 is SQIVND (reference sequence). The CDR3 is 16 amino acids.

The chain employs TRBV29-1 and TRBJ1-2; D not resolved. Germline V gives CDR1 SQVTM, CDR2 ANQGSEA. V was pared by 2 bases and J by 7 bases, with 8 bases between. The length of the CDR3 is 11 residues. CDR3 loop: CSVESGGGYTF. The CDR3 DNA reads TGCAGCGTTGAATCCGGCGGTGGCTACACCTTC.

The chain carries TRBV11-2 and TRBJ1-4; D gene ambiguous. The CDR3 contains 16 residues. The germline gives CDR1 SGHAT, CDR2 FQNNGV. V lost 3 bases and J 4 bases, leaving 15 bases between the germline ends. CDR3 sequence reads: CASSFRTLSVNEKLFF. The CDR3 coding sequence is TGTGCCAGCAGCTTTCGGACTTTGTCCGTTAATGAAAAACTGTTTTTT. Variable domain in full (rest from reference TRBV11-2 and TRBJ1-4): EAGVAQSPRYKIIEKRQSVAFWCNPISGHATLYWYQQILGQGPKLLIQFQNNGVVDDSQLPKDRFSAERLKGVDSTLKIQPAKLEDSAVYLCASSFRTLSVNEKLFFGSGTQLSVL.

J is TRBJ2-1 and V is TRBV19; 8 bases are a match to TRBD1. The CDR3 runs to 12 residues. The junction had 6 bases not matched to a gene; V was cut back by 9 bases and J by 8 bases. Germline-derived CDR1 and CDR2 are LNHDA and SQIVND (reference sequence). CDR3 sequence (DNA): TGTGCCAGCACGGGACAGGAGGATGAGCAGTTCTTC. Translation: CASTGQEDEQFF.

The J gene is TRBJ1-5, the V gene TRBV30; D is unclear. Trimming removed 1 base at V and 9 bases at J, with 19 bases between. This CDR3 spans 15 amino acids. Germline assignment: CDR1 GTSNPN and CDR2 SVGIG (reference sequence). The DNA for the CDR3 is TGTGCCTGGAGTGCCGGCTTCGAGGATCATGGGCCCCAGCATTTT. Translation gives CAWSAGFEDHGPQHF. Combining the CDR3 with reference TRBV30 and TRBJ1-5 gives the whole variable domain SQTIHQWPATLVQPVGSPLSLECTVEGTSNPNLYWYRQAAGRGLQLLFYSVGIGQISSEVPQNLSASRPQDRQFILSSKKLLLSDSGFYLCAWSAGFEDHGPQHFGDGTRLSIL.

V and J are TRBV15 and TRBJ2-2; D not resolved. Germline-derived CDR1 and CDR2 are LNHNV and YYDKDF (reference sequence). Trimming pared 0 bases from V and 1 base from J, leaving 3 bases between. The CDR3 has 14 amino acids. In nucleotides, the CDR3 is TGTGCCACCAGCAGAGATGAGAACACCGGGGAGCTGTTTTTT. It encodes CATSRDENTGELFF.

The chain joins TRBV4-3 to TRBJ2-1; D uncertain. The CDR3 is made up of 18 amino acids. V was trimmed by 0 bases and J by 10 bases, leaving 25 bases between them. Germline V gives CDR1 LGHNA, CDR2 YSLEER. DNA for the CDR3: TGCGCCAGCAGCCAAGACTTCTCCACAACGACTCGACAAAGGGAGCAGTTCTTC. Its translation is CASSQDFSTTTRQREQFF.

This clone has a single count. The DNA of the CDR3 is TGTGCCAGCAGCTTAGCGGAGGTCTCCTATAATTCACCCCTCCACTTT. It translates to CASSLAEVSYNSPLHF. The J gene is TRBJ1-6, the V gene TRBV7-2, with D uncertain. This CDR3 has 16 amino acids. V was cut by 0 bases and J by 0 bases, with 6 bases left in between. Per germline, CDR1 SGHTA and CDR2 FQGNSA.

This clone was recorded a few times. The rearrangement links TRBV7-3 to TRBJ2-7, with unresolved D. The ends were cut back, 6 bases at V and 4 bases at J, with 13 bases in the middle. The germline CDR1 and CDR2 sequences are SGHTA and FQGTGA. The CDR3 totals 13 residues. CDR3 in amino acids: CASRSPGFYEQYF. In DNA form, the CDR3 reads TGTGCCAGCAGGTCCCCCGGATTTTACGAGCAGTACTTC.

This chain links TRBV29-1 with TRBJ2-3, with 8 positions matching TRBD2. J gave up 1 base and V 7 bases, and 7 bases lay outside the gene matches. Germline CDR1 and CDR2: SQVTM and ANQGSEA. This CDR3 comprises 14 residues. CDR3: CSAGGGTGTDTQYF. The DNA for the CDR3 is TGCAGCGCCGGGGGGGGGACTGGCACAGATACGCAGTATTTT.

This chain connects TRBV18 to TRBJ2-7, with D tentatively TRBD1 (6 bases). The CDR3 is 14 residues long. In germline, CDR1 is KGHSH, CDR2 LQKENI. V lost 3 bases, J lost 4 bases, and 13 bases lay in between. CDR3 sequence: CASSPRDRIYEQYF. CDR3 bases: TGTGCCAGCTCACCTAGAGACAGGATATACGAGCAGTACTTC.

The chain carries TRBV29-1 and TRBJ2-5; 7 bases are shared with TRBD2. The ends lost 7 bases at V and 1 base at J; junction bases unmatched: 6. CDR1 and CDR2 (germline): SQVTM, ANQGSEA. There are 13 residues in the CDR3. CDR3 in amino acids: CSGSASGQETQYF. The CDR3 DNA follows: TGCAGCGGATCCGCTAGCGGCCAAGAGACCCAGTACTTC. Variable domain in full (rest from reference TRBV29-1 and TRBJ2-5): SAVISQKPSRDICQRGTSLTIQCQVDSQVTMMFWYRQQPGQSLTLIATANQGSEATYESGFVIDKFPISRPNLTFSTLTVSNMSPEDSSIYLCSGSASGQETQYFGPGTRLLVL.

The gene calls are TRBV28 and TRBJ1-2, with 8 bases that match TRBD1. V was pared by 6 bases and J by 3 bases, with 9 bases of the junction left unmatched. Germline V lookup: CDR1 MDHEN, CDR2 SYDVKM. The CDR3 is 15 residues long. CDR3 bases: TGTGCCAGCAGAATCGGACAGGGACCAGACTATGGCTACACCTTC. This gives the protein CASRIGQGPDYGYTF.

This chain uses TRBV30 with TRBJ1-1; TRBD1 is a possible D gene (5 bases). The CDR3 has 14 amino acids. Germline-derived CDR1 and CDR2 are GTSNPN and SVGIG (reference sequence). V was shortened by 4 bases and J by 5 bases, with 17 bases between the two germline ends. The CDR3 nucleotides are TGTGCCTGGACTACCGGGGGGAAAGGGACTGAAGCTTTCTTT. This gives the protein CAWTTGGKGTEAFF.

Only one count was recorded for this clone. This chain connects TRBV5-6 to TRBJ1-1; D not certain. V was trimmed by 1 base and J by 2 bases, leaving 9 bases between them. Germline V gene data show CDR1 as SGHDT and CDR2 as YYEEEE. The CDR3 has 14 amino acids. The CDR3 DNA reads TGTGCCAGCAGCTTGTATTCCGGAAACACTGAAGCTTTCTTT. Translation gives CASSLYSGNTEAFF.

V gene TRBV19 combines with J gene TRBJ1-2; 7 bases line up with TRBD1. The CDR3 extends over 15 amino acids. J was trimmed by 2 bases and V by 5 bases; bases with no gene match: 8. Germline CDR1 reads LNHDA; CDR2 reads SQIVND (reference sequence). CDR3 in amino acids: CASSSGGTENYGYTF. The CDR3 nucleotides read TGTGCCAGTAGTTCGGGGGGGACAGAGAACTATGGCTACACCTTC.

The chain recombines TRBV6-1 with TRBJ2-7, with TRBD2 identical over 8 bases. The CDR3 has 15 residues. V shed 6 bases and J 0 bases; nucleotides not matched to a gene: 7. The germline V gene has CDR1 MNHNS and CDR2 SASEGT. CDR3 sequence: CASRKLAESSYEQYF. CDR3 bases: TGTGCCAGCAGAAAACTAGCGGAAAGCTCCTACGAGCAGTACTTC.

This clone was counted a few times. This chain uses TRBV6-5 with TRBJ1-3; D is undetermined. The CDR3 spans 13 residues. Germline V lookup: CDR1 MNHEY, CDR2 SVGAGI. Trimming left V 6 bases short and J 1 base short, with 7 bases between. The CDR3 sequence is CASRPVSGNTIYF. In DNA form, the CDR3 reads TGTGCCAGCAGGCCAGTGTCTGGAAACACCATATATTTT.

The CDR3 region is CASRESDDKLYGYTF. CDR3 nucleotides: TGTGCCAGCAGGGAGAGCGACGATAAACTCTATGGCTACACCTTC. V usage is TRBV2 and J usage is TRBJ1-2; D gene uncertain. In germline, CDR1 is SNHLY, CDR2 FYNNEI. V lost 6 bases to trimming and J lost 4 bases, with 18 bases between them. The CDR3 contains 15 residues.

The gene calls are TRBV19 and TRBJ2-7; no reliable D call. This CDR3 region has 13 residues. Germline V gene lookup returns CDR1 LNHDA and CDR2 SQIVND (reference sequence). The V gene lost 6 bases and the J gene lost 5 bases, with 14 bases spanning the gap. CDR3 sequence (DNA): TGTGCCAGTAGCCGGCTAGATACCAACGAGCAGTACTTC. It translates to CASSRLDTNEQYF.

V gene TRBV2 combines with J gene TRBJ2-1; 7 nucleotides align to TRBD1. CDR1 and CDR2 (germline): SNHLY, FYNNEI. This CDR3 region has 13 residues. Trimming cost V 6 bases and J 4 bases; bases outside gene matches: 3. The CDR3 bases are TGTGCCAGCAGGGAGACAGGGTACAATGAGCAGTTCTTC. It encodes CASRETGYNEQFF.

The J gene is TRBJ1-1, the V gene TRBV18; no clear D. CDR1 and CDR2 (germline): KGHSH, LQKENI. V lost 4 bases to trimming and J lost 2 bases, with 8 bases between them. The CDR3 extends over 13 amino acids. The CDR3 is CASSRLVNTEAFF. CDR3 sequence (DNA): TGTGCCAGCTCACGCCTTGTCAACACTGAAGCTTTCTTT.

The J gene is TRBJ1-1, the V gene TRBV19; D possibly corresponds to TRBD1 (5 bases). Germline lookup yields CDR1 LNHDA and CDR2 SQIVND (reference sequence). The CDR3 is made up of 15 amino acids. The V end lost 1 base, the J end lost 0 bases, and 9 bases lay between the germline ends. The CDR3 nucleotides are TGTGCCAGTAGTATAGGAGGGACTGTGAACACTGAAGCTTTCTTT. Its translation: CASSIGGTVNTEAFF.

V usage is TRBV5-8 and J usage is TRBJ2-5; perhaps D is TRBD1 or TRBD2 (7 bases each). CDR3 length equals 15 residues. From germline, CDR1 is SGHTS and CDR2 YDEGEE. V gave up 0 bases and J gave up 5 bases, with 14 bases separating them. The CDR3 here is CASSLAGGAWETQYF. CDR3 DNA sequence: TGTGCCAGCAGCTTGGCAGGGGGGGCCTGGGAGACCCAGTACTTC. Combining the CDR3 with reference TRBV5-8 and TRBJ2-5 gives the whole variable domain EAGVTQSPTHLIKTRGQQATLRCSPISGHTSVYWYQQALGLGLQFLLWYDEGEERNRGNFPPRFSGRQFPNYSSELNVNALELEDSALYLCASSLAGGAWETQYFGPGTRLLVL.

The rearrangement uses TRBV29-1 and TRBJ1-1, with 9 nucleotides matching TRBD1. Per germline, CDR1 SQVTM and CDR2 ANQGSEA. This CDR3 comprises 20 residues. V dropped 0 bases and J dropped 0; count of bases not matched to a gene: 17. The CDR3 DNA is TGCAGCGTTGAAGACCTCATTATGGGACAGGGAGGGATCCTGAACACTGAAGCTTTCTTT. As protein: CSVEDLIMGQGGILNTEAFF.

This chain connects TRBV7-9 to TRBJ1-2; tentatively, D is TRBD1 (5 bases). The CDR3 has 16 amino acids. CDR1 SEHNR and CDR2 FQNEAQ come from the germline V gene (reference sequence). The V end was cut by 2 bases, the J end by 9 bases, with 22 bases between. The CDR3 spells CASSLFSGQGEVSYTF. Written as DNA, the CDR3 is TGTGCCAGCAGCTTATTTTCAGGGCAGGGTGAGGTGAGCTACACCTTC.

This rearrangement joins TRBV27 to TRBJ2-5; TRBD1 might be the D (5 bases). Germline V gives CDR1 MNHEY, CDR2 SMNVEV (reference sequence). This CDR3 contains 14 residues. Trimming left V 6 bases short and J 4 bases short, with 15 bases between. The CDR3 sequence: CASRFSQGSETQYF. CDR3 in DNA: TGTGCCAGCAGGTTTTCTCAGGGATCAGAGACCCAGTACTTC.